This TCR beta chain was sequenced during a study of T cell repertoires in cytomegalovirus infection. TCRdb independently ran MiXCR on the reads; one entry per CDR3 protein. The table records around 71,000 distinct CDR3 sequences, roughly 20% of them present only once. V lost 1 base, J lost 3 bases, and 9 bases lay in between. Looked up from germline, CDR1 is SGHTA and CDR2 is FQGNSA. The CDR3 runs to 15 residues. This clonotype was seen repeatedly, ten times or more. Its antigen remains unknown. The sequence came from a human donor in good health (CMV status not recorded). Some clones in this sample may be carry-over from other donors' samples. Sequencing used CD8+ T cells from cultured PBMCs, obtained from culture after CMV antigen stimulation. V gene TRBV7-2 combines with J gene TRBJ2-2; D not resolved. DNA of the CDR3: TGTGCCAGCAGCTTAGGGGTTCTGGACACCGGGGAGCTGTTTTTT. It specifies CASSLGVLDTGELFF.